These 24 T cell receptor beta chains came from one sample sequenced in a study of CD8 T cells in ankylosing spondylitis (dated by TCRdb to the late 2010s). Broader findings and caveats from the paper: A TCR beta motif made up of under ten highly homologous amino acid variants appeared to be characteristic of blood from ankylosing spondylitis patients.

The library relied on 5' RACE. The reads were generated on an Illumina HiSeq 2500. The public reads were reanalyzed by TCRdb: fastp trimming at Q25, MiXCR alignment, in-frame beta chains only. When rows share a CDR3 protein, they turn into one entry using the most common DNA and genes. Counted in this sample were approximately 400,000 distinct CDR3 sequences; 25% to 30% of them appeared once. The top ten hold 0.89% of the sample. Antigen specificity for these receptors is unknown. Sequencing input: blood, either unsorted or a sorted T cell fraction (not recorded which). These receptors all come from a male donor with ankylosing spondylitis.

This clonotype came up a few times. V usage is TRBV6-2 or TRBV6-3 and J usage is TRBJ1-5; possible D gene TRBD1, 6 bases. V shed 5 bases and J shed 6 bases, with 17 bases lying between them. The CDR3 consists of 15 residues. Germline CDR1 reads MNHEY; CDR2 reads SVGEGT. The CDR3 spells CASSPWGGLGQPQHF. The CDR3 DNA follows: TGTGCCAGCAGTCCTTGGGGGGGCCTGGGTCAGCCCCAGCATTTT.

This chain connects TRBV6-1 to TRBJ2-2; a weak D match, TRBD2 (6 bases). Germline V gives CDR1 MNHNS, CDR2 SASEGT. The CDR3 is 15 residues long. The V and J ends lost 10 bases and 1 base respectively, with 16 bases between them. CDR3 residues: CANTGTFLNTGELFF. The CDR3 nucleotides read TGTGCCAATACCGGGACTTTTCTGAACACCGGGGAGCTGTTTTTT.

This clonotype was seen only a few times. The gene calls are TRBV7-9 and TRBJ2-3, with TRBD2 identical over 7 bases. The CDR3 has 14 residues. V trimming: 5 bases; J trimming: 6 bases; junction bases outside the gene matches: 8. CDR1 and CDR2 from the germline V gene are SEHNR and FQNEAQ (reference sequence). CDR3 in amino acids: CASSPGLVKDTQYF. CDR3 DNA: TGTGCCAGCAGCCCTGGACTAGTTAAGGATACGCAGTATTTT. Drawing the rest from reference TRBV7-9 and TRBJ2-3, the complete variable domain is DTGVSQNPRHKITKRGQNVTFRCDPISEHNRLYWYRQTLGQGPEFLTYFQNEAQLEKSRLLSDRFSAERPKGSFSTLEIQRTEQGDSAMYLCASSPGLVKDTQYFGPGTRLTVL.

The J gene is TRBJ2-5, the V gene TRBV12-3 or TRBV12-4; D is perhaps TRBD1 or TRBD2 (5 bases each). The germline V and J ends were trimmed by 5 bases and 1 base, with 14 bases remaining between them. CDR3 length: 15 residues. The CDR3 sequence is CASSPGASSQETQYF. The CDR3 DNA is TGTGCCAGCAGTCCCGGGGCGAGCAGCCAAGAGACCCAGTACTTC.

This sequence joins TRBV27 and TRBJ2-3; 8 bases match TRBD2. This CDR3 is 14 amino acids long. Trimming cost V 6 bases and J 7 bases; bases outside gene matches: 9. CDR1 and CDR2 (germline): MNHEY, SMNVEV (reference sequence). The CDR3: CASSLSGSGNTQYF. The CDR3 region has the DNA TGTGCCAGCAGCCTGAGCGGGAGCGGAAATACGCAGTATTTT.

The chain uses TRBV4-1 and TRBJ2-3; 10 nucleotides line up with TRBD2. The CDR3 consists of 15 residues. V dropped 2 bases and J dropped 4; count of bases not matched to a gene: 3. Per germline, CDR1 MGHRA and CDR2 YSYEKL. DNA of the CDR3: TGCGCCAGCAGCCAACAGCGGGAGGGACCAGATACGCAGTATTTT. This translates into CASSQQREGPDTQYF.

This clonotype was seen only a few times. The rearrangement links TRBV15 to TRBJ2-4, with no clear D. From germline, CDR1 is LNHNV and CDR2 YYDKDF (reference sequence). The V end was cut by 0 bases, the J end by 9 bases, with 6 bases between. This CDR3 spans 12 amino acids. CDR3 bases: TGTGCCACCAGCAGAGATGATGGCATTCAGTACTTC. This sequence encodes CATSRDDGIQYF. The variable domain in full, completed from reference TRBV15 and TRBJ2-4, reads DAMVIQNPRYQVTQFGKPVTLSCSQTLNHNVMYWYQQKSSQAPKLLFHYYDKDFNNEADTPDNFQSRRPNTSFCFLDIRSPGLGDTAMYLCATSRDDGIQYFGAGTRLSVL.

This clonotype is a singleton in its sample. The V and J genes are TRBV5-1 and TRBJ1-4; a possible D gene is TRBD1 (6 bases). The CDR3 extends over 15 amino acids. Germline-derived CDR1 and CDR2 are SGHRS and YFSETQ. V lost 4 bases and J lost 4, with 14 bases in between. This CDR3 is CASSPVSGDNEKLFF. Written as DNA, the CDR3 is TGCGCCAGCAGCCCTGTCTCAGGGGATAATGAAAAACTGTTTTTT.

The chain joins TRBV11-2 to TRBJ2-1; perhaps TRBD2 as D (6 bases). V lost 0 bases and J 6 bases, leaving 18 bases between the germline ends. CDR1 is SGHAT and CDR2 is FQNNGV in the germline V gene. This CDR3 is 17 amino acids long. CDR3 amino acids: CASSLDPRRGGSNEQFF. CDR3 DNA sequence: TGTGCCAGCAGCTTAGATCCTCGGAGGGGAGGTTCCAATGAGCAGTTCTTC.

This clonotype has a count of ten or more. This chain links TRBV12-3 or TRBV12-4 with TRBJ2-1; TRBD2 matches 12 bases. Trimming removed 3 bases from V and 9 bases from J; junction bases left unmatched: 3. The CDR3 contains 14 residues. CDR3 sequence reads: CASSFASGRGEQFF. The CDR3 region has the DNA TGTGCCAGCAGTTTTGCTAGCGGGAGGGGTGAGCAGTTCTTC.

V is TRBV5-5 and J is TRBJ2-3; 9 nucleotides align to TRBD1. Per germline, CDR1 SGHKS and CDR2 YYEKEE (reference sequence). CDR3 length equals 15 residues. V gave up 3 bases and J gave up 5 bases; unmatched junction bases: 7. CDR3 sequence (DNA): TGTGCCAGCAGCTCCTGGGACAGGGATTTAGATACGCAGTATTTT. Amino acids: CASSSWDRDLDTQYF.

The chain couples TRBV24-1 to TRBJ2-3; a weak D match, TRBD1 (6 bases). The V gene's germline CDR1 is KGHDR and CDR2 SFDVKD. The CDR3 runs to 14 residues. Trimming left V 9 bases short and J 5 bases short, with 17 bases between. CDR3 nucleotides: TGTGCCACCGCCACAGGACAGTTTGTAGATACGCAGTATTTT. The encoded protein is CATATGQFVDTQYF.

The CDR3 DNA reads TGTGCCAGCAGCTTAGTGCCTACTAGCGGGAGGTTTTATGAGCAGTTCTTC. As protein: CASSLVPTSGRFYEQFF. V usage is TRBV7-9 and J usage is TRBJ2-1; 12 positions match TRBD2. CDR1 SEHNR and CDR2 FQNEAQ come from the germline V gene (reference sequence). Germline trimming cut 1 base from V and 8 bases from J; bases unmatched to any gene: 9. The CDR3 is made up of 17 amino acids. Complete variable domain (other parts from reference TRBV7-9 and TRBJ2-1): DTGVSQNPRHKITKRGQNVTFRCDPISEHNRLYWYRQTLGQGPEFLTYFQNEAQLEKSRLLSDRFSAERPKGSFSTLEIQRTEQGDSAMYLCASSLVPTSGRFYEQFFGPGTRLTVL.

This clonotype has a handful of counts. This CDR3 is CASSPPSGLFISGELFF. CDR3 nucleotides: TGTGCCAGCAGCCCACCTAGCGGGCTGTTTATTTCCGGGGAGCTGTTTTTT. J is TRBJ2-2 and V is TRBV7-9, with 8 bases aligning to TRBD2. The CDR3 is made up of 17 amino acids. In germline, CDR1 is SEHNR, CDR2 FQNEAQ (reference sequence). V was pared by 5 bases and J by 6 bases, with 14 bases of the junction left unmatched.

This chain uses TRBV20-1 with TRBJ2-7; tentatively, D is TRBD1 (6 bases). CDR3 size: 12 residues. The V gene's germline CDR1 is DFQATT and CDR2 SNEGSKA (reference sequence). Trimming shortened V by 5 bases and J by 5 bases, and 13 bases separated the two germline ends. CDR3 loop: CSAGRGLHEQYF. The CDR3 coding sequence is TGCAGTGCTGGCAGGGGCCTCCACGAGCAGTACTTC.

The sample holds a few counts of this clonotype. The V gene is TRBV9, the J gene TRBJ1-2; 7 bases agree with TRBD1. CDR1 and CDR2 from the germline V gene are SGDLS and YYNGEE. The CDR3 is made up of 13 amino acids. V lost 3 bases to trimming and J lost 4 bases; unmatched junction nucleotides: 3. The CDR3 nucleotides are TGTGCCAGCAGCGGACAGGGAGTCTATGGCTACACCTTC. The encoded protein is CASSGQGVYGYTF.

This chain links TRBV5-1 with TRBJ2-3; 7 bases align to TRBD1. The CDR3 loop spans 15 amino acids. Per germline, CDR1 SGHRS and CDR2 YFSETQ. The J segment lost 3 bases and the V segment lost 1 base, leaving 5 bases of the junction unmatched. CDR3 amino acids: CASSLYGTATDTQYF. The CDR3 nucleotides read TGCGCCAGCAGCTTGTACGGGACAGCAACAGATACGCAGTATTTT.

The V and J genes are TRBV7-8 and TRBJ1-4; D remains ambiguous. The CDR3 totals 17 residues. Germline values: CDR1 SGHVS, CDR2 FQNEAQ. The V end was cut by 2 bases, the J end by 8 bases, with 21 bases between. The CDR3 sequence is CASSLTNGADPREKLFF. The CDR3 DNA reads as TGTGCCAGCAGCTTAACCAACGGAGCAGACCCGAGGGAAAAACTGTTTTTT.

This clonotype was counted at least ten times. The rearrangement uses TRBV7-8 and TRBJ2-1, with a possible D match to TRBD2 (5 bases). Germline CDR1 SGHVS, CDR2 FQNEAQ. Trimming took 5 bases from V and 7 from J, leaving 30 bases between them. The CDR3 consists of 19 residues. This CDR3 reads CASSPGSPVLAGMGNEQFF. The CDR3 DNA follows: TGTGCCAGCAGCCCGGGAAGCCCGGTCCTGGCGGGCATGGGTAATGAGCAGTTCTTC.

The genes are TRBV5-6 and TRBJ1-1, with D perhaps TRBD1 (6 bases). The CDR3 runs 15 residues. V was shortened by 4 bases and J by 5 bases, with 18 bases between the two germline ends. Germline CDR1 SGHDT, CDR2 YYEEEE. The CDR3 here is CASSRGGRGRTEAFF. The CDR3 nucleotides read TGTGCCAGCAGCAGGGGGGGCAGGGGTCGGACTGAAGCTTTCTTT.

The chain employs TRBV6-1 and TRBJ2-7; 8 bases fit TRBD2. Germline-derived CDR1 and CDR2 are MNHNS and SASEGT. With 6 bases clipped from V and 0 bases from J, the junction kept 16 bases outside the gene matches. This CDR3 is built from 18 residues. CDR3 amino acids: CASSFPSRQRESSYEQYV. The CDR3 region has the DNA TGTGCCAGCAGCTTTCCGTCTAGGCAGCGGGAGAGCTCCTACGAGCAGTACGTC.

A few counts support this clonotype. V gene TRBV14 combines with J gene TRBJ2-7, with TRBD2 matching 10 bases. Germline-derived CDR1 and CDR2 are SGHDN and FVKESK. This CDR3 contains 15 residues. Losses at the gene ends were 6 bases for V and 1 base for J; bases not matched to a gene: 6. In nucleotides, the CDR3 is TGTGCCAGCAGTTCTCTAGCGGGAGAGTCCTACGAGCAGTACTTC. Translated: CASSSLAGESYEQYF.

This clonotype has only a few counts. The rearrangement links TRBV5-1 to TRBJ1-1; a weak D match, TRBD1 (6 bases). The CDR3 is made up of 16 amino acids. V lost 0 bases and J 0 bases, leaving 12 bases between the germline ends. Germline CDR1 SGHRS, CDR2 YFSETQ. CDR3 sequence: CASSLEGGFMNTEAFF. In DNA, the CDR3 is TGCGCCAGCAGCTTGGAGGGGGGTTTTATGAACACTGAAGCTTTCTTT. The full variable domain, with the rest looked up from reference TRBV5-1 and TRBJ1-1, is KAGVTQTPRYLIKTRGQQVTLSCSPISGHRSVSWYQQTPGQGLQFLFEYFSETQRNKGNFPGRFSGRQFSNSRSEMNVSTLELGDSALYLCASSLEGGFMNTEAFFGQGTRLTVV.

CDR3 sequence (DNA): TGTGCCAGCAGCCCACTCCTTAGAACCGGGGAGCTGTTTTTT. This sequence encodes CASSPLLRTGELFF. The chain combines TRBV7-2 with TRBJ2-2; unclear D gene. CDR1 and CDR2 from the germline V gene are SGHTA and FQGNSA. The CDR3 spans 14 residues. V gave up 5 bases and J gave up 5 bases, with 12 bases separating them.